This TCR beta chain was found in a study of OX40 agonist ivuxolimab in advanced cancers. V lost 8 bases, J lost 1 base, and 18 bases lay in between. This CDR3 contains 15 residues. Germline V gene sequence: CDR1 MDHEN, CDR2 SYDVKM. Libraries were prepared by immunoSEQ multiplex PCR; TCRdb keeps only in-frame clonotypes and omits some of them. Among approximately 90,000 clones listed, 85% to 90% were seen once. This clonotype was sampled from an adult with an advanced solid tumor such as melanoma, head and neck, liver or kidney cancer. The chain has TRBV28 and TRBJ2-7; perhaps TRBD2 as D (6 bases). The starting material was CD4+ or CD8+ T cells sorted from blood, obtained in a trial of the OX40 agonist ivuxolimab. CDR3 sequence: CASHPSSGLSYEQYF. CDR3 DNA: TGTGCCAGCCACCCCTCGAGCGGGCTATCCTACGAGCAGTACTTC.